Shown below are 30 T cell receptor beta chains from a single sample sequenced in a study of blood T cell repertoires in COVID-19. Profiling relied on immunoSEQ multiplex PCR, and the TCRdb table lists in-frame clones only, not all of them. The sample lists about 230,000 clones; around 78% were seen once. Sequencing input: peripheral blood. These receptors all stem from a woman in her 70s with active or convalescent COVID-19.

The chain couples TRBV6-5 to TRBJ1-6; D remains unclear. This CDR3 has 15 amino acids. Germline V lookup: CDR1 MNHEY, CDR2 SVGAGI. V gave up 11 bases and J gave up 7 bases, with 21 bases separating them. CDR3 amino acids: CAAKRASTSNSPLHF. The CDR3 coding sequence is TGTGCCGCGAAGAGGGCTTCAACCTCCAATTCACCCCTCCACTTT.

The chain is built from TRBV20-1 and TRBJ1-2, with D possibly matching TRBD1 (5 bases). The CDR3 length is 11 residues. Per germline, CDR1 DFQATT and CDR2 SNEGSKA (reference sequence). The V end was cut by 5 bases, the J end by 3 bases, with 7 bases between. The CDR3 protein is CSAWGDYGYTF. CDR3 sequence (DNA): TGCAGTGCTTGGGGGGACTATGGCTACACCTTC.

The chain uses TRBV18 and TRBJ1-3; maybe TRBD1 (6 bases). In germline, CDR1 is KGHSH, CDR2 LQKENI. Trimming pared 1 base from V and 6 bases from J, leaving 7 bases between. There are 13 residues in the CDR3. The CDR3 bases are TGTGCCAGCTCACCACAGGGGGAAAACACCATATATTTT. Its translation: CASSPQGENTIYF.

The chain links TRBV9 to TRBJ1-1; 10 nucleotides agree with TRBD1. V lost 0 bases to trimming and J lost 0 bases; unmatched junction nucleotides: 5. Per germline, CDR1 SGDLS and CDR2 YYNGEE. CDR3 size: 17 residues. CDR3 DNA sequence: TGTGCCAGCAGCGTAGGGGACAGGGGTTTGGTGAACACTGAAGCTTTCTTT. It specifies CASSVGDRGLVNTEAFF.

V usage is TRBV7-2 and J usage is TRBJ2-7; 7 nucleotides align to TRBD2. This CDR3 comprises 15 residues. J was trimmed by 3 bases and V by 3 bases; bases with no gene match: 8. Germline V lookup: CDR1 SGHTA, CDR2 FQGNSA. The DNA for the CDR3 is TGTGCCAGCAGCTTCAATTACCAGCGGGACTACGAGCAGTACTTC. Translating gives CASSFNYQRDYEQYF. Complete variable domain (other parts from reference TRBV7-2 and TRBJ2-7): GAGVSQSPSNKVTEKGKDVELRCDPISGHTALYWYRQSLGQGLEFLIYFQGNSAPDKSGLPSDRFSAERTGGSVSTLTIQRTQQEDSAVYLCASSFNYQRDYEQYFGPGTRLTVT.

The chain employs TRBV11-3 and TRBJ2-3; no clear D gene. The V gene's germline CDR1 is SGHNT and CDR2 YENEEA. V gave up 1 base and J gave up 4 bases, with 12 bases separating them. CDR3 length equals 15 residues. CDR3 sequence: CASSLGQAWADTQYF. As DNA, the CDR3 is TGTGCCAGCAGCTTAGGGCAGGCTTGGGCAGATACGCAGTATTTT.

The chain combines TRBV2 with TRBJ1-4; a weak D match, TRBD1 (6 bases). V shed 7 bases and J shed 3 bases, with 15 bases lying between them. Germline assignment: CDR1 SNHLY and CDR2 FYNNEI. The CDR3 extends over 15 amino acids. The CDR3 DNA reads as TGTGCCAGCACTCCCGAGGGGGTTGCTAATGAAAAACTGTTTTTT. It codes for CASTPEGVANEKLFF.

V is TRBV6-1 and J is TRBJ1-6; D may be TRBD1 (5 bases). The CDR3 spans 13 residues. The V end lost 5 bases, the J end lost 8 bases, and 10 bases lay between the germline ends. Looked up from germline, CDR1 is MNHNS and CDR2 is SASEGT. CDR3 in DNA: TGTGCCAGCAGTTGGGGGGTTGATTCACCCCTCCACTTT. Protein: CASSWGVDSPLHF.

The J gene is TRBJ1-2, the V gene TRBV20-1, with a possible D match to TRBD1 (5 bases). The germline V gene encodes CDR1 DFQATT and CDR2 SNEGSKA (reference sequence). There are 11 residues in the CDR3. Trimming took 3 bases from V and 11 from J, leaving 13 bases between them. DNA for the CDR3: TGCAGTGCTAGCGAGTGGGGGGGATACACCTTC. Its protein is CSASEWGGYTF.

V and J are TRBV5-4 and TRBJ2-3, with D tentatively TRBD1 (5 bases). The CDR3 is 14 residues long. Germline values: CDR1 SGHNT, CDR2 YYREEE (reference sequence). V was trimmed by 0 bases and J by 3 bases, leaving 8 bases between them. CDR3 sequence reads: CASSLGRGTDTQYF. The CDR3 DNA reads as TGTGCCAGCAGCTTGGGTAGGGGAACAGATACGCAGTATTTT.

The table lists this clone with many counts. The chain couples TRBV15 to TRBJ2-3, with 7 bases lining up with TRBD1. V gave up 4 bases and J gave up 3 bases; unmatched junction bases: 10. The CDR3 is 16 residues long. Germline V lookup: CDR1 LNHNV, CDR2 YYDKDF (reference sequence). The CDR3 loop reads CATSTLQGMGTDTQYF. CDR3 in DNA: TGTGCCACCAGCACGCTACAGGGGATGGGGACAGATACGCAGTATTTT.

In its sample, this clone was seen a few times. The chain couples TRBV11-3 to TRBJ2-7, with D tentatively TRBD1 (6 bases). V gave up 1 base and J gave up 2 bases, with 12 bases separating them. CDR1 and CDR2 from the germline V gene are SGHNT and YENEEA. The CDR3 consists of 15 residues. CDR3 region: CASSLGRGPTYEQYF. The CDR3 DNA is TGTGCCAGCAGCTTAGGCAGGGGCCCGACCTACGAGCAGTACTTC.

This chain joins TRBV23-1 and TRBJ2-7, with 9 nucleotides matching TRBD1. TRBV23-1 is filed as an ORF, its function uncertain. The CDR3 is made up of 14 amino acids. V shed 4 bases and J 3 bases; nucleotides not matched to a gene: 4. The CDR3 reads CASSRQDRGYEQYF. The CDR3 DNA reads TGCGCCAGCAGTCGGCAGGACAGGGGCTACGAGCAGTACTTC.

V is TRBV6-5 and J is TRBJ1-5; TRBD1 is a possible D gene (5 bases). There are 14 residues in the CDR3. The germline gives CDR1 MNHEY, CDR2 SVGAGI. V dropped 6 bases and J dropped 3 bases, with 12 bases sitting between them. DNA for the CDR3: TGTGCCAGCAGCTCCCAGGGTCCCAATCAGCCCCAGCATTTT. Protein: CASSSQGPNQPQHF.

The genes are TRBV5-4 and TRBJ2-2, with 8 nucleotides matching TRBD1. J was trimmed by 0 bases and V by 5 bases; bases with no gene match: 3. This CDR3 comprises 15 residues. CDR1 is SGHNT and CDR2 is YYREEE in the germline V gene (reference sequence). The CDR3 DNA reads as TGTGCCAGCAGTTGGGACAGGACGAACACCGGGGAGCTGTTTTTT. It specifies CASSWDRTNTGELFF.

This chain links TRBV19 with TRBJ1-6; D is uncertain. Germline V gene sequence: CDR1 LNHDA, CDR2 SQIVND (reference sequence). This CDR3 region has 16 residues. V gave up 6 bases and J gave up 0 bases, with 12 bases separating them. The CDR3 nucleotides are TGTGCCAGTAGACCCGCCCATAGCTCCTATAATTCACCCCTCCACTTT. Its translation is CASRPAHSSYNSPLHF.

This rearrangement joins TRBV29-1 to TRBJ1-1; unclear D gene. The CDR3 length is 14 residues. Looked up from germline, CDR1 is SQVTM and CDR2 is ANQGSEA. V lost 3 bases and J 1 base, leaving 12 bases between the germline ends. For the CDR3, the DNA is TGCAGCGTTGAGCGGGCGCTCCGGAACACTGAAGCTTTCTTT. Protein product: CSVERALRNTEAFF.

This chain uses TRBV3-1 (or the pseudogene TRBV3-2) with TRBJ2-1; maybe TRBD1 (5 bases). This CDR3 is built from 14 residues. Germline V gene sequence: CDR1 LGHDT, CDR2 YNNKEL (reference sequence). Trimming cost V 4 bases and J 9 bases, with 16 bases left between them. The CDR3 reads CASSLGQSSSEQFF. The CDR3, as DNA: TGTGCCAGCAGCCTCGGACAAAGCTCTAGTGAGCAGTTCTTC.

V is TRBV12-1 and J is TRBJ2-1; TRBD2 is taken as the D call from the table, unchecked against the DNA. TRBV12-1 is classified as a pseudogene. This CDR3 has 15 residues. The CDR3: CASSPRRGPYNEQFF. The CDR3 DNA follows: TGTGCCAGCAGCCCCCGCCGGGGTCCCTACAATGAGCAGTTCTTC.

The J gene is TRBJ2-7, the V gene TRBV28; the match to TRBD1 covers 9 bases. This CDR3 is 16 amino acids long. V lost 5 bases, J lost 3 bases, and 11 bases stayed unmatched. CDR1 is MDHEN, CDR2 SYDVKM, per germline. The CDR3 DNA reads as TGTGCCAGCAGTGGGACAGGGACCGGGCCACTCTACGAGCAGTACTTC. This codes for CASSGTGTGPLYEQYF.

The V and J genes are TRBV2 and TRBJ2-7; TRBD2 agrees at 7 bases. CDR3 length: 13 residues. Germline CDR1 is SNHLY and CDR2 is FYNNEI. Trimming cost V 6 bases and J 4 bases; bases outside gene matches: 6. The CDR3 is CASRAEGGYEQYF. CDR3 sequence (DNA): TGTGCCAGCAGAGCCGAGGGAGGGTACGAGCAGTACTTC.

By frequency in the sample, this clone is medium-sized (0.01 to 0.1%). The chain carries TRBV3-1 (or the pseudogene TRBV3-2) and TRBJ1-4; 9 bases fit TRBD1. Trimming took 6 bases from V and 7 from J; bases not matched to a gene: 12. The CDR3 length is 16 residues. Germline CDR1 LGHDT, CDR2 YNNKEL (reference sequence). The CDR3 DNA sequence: TGTGCCAGCAGTCTCCGGCCCGGGACAGGGCGTGAAAAACTGTTTTTT. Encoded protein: CASSLRPGTGREKLFF.

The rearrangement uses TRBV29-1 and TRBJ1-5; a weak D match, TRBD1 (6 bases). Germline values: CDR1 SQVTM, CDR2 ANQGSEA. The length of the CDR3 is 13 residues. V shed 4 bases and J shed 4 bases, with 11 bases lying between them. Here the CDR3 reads CSVAGTPNQPQHF. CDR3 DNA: TGCAGCGTTGCCGGGACACCGAATCAGCCCCAGCATTTT.

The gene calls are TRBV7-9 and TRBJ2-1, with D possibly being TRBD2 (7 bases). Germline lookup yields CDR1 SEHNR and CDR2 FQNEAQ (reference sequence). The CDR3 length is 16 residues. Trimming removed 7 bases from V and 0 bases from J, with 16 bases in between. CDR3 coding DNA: TGTGCCAGCACCGATCGGGGGGCCAGCTCCTACAATGAGCAGTTCTTC. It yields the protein CASTDRGASSYNEQFF. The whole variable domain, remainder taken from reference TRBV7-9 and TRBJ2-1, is DTGVSQNPRHKITKRGQNVTFRCDPISEHNRLYWYRQTLGQGPEFLTYFQNEAQLEKSRLLSDRFSAERPKGSFSTLEIQRTEQGDSAMYLCASTDRGASSYNEQFFGPGTRLTVL.

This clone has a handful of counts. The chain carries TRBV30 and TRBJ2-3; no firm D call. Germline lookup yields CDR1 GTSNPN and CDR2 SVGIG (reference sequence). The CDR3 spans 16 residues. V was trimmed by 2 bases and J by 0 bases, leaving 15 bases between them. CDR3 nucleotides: TGTGCCTGGAGTCCCACCGAGCCTTCCAGCACAGATACGCAGTATTTT. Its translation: CAWSPTEPSSTDTQYF. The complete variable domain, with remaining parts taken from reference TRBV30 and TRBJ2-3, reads SQTIHQWPATLVQPVGSPLSLECTVEGTSNPNLYWYRQAAGRGLQLLFYSVGIGQISSEVPQNLSASRPQDRQFILSSKKLLLSDSGFYLCAWSPTEPSSTDTQYFGPGTRLTVL.

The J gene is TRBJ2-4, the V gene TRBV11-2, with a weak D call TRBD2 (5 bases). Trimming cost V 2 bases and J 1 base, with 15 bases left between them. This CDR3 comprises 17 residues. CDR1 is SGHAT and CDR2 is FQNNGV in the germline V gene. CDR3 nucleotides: TGTGCCAGCAGCTTAACACCGGGGTTCAGGGCCAAAAACATTCAGTACTTC. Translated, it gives CASSLTPGFRAKNIQYF.

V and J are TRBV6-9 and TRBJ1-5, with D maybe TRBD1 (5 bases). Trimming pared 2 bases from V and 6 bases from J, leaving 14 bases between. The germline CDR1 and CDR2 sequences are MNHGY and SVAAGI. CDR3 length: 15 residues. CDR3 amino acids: CASSYKQERGQPQHF. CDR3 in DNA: TGTGCCAGCAGTTATAAACAGGAAAGGGGTCAGCCCCAGCATTTT.

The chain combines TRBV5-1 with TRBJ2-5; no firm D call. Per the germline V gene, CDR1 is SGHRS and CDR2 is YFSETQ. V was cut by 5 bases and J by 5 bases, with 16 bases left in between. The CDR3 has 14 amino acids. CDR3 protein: CASRRDNPWETQYF. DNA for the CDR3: TGCGCCAGCAGGCGCGACAACCCCTGGGAGACCCAGTACTTC.

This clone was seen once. CDR3 sequence reads: CAWSVGVSAPDQETQYF. CDR3 bases: TGTGCCTGGAGTGTAGGAGTCTCAGCGCCCGACCAAGAGACCCAGTACTTC. This chain connects TRBV30 to TRBJ2-5; no clear D. Germline V gene data show CDR1 as GTSNPN and CDR2 as SVGIG (reference sequence). CDR3 length: 17 residues. The ends were cut back, 0 bases at V and 0 bases at J, with 17 bases in the middle.

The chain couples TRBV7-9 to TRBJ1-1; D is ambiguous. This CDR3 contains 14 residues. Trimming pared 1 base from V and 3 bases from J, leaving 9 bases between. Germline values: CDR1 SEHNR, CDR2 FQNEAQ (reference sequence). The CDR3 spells CASSLEQSHTEAFF. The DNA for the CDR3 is TGTGCCAGCAGCTTAGAACAGTCCCACACTGAAGCTTTCTTT.